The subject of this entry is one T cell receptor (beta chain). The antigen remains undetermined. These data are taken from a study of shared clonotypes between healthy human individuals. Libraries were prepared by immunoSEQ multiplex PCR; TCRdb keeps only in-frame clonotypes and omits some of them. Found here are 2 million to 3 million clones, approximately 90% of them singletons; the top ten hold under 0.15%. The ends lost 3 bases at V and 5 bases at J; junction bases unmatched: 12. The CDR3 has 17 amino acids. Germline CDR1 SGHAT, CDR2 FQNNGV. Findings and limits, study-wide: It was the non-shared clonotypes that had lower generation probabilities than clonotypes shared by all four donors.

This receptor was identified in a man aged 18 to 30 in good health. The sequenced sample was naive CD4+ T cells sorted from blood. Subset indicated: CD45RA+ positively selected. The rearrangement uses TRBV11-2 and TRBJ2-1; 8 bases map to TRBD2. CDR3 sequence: CASSLGTSGYYNNEQFF. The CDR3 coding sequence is TGTGCCAGCAGCTTGGGAACTAGCGGCTATTACAACAATGAGCAGTTCTTC.